These T cell receptor beta chains were read from a single sample in a study of control samples from healthy donors and cancer patients. Produced via immunoSEQ multiplex PCR; TCRdb's table is partial and in-frame only. This sample yields 100,000 to 150,000 clones, of which around 87% are seen a single time; less than 9.5% belongs to the top ten. The sample was blood. Receptors originate from a man aged 35-49 years in good health. CDR3s include the opening cysteine and the closing phenylalanine or tryptophan. A D gene is named only where the DNA matches it firmly.

J gene,V gene,D gene,CDR3 protein
TRBJ1-2,TRBV12-3/TRBV12-4,-,CASSLTGRIYTF
TRBJ2-1,TRBV11-3,-,CASSPFTISSYNEQFF
TRBJ1-3,TRBV11-3,-,CASSASYSTIYF
TRBJ1-2,TRBV7-3,-,CASSLAYRVGLGYGYTF
TRBJ2-3,TRBV9,TRBD2,CASSTTGTSGAYTQYF
TRBJ1-1,TRBV19,TRBD1,CASRLRTGGTEAFF
TRBJ1-5,TRBV3-1/TRBV3-2,-,CASSQGTLNQPQHF
TRBJ2-7,TRBV6-2/TRBV6-3,-,CASSYPRQGQYF
TRBJ2-5,TRBV13,TRBD1,CASRIKGQGKTQYF
TRBJ1-2,TRBV29-1,TRBD1,CSERPGQPKPNYGYTF
TRBJ1-1,TRBV11-3,TRBD1,CASSARGWQGAWYTEAFF
TRBJ2-6,TRBV18,-,CASSALTGLTSGANVLTF
TRBJ2-1,TRBV5-1,-,CASSPSVGYNEQFF
TRBJ2-7,TRBV3-1/TRBV3-2,-,CASSHGIEVYEQYF
TRBJ2-3,TRBV7-8,TRBD1,CASSSSGTGGGTDTQYF
TRBJ2-5,TRBV5-6,TRBD1,CASSSPGQGYEGETQYF
TRBJ2-3,TRBV29-1,TRBD1,CSVDQGQRTDTQYF
TRBJ2-3,TRBV5-6,-,CASSLGGTGPDTQYF
TRBJ1-6,TRBV9,-,CASSVDEGYSPLHF
TRBJ1-4,TRBV24-1,-,CATSRTGPRGEKLFF
TRBJ2-1,TRBV2,-,CASRGDRTNEQFF
TRBJ1-1,TRBV2,-,CASKRQGAGAEAFF
TRBJ1-4,TRBV13,TRBD1,CASSSGTVNEKLFF
TRBJ2-7,TRBV7-9,TRBD2,CASSSDGGAYEQYF
TRBJ2-5,TRBV6-6,-,CASSYQETQYF
TRBJ1-3,TRBV6-6,-,CASTPGPSSGNTIYF
TRBJ2-7,TRBV5-6,-,CASSRRRVGEQYF
TRBJ1-1,TRBV23-1,TRBD1,CASSQKGTGNSQQMNTEAFF
TRBJ1-5,TRBV19,-,CASNRPGSRNQPQHF
TRBJ1-3,TRBV19,TRBD1,CASSIGDSTGNTIYF
TRBJ2-7,TRBV19,TRBD1,CASSTTDRWYEQYF
TRBJ2-5,TRBV19,TRBD1,CASSTGQGIETQYF
TRBJ2-2,TRBV5-1,-,CASSFAGKSGELFF
TRBJ1-1,TRBV18,-,CASSPPDRLRTEAFF
TRBJ1-1,TRBV19,-,CASSIESPGIVFRTEAFF
TRBJ2-7,TRBV14,-,CASSQGLQATYEQYF